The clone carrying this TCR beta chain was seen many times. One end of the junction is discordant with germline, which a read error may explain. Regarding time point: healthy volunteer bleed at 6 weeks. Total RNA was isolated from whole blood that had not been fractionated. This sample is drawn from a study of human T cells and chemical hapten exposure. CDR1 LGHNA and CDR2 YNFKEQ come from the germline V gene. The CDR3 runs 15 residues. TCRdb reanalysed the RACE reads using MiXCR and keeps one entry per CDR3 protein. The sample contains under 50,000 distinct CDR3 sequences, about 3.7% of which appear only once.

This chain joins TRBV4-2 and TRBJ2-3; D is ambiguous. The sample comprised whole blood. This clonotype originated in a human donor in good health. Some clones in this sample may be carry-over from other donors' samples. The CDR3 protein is CASSKDGQRADTQYF. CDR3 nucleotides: TGTGCCAGCAGCAAAGACGGGCAGAGAGCAGATACGCAGTATTTT.